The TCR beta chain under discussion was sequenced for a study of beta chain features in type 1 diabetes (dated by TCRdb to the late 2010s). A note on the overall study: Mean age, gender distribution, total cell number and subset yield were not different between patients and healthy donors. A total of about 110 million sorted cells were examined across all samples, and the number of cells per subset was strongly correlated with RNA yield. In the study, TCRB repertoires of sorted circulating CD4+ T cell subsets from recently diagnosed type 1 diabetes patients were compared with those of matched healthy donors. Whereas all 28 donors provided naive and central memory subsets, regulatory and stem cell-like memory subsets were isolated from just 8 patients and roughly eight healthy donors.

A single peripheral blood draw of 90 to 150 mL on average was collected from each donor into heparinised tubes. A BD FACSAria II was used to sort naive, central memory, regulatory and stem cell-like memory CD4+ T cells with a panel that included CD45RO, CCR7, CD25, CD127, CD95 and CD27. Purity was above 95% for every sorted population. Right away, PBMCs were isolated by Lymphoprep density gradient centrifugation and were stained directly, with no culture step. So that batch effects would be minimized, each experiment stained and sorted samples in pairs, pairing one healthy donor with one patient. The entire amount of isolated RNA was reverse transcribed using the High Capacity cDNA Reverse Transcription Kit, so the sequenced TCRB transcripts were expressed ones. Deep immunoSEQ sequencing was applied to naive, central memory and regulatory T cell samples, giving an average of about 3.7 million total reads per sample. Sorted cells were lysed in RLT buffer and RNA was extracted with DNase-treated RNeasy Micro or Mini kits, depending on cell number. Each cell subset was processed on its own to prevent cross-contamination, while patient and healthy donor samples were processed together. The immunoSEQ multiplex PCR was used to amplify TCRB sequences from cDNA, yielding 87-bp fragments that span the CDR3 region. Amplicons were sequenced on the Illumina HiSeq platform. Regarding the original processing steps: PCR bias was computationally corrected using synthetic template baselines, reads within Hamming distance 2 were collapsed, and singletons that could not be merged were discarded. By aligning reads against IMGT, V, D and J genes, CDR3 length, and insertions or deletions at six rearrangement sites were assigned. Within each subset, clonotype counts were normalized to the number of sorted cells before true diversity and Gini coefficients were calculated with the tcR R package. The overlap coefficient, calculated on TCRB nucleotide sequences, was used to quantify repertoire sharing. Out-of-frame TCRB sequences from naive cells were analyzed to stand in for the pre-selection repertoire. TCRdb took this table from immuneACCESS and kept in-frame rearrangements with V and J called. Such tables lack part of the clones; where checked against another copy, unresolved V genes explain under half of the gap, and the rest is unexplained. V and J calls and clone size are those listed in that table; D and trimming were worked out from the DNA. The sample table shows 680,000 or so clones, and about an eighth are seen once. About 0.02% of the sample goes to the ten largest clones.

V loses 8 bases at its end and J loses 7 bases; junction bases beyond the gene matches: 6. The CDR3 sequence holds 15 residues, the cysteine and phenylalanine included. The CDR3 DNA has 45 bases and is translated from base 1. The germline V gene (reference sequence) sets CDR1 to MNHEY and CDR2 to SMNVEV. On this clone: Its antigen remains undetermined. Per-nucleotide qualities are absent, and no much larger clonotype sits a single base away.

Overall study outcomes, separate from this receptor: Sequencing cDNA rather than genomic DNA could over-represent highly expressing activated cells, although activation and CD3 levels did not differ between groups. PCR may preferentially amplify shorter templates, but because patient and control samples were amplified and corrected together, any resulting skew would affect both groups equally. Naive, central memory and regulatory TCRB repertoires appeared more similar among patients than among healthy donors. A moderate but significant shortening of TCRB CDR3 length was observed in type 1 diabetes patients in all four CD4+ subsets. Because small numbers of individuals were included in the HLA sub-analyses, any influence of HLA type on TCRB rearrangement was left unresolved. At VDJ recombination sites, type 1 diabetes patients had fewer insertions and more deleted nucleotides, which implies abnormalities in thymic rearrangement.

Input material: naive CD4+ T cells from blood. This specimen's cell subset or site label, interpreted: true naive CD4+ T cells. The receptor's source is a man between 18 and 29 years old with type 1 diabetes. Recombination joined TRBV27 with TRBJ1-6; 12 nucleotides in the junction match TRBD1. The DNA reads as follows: TGTGCCAGCCGCTCGGGGACAGGGGGCAATTCACCCCTCCACTTT. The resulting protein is CASRSGTGGNSPLHF.